These 28 T cell receptor beta chains were all obtained from the same sample, sequenced in a study. Each CDR3 protein is one row after TCRdb ran MiXCR on the reads. This sample yields approximately 4,200 distinct CDR3 sequences, of which about 7.8% are seen a single time; roughly 8.7% belongs to the top ten. The sample taken for sequencing was CD4+ T cells from synovial fluid. The receptors derive from a human donor with rheumatoid arthritis.

This clonotype counts as medium-sized. The chain uses TRBV28 and TRBJ1-5, with TRBD1 matching 9 bases. There are 17 residues in the CDR3. The J segment lost 4 bases and the V segment lost 4 bases, leaving 11 bases of the junction unmatched. CDR1 and CDR2 (germline): MDHEN, SYDVKM. CDR3 protein: CASSSSRQGVVNQPQHF. The CDR3 nucleotides read TGTGCCAGCAGTTCAAGTCGACAGGGGGTGGTTAATCAGCCCCAGCATTTT.

Within the sample, this clonotype is medium-sized. The V and J genes are TRBV6-1 and TRBJ2-2; 9 bases line up with TRBD1. Germline-derived CDR1 and CDR2 are MNHNS and SASEGT. V shed 5 bases and J 5 bases; nucleotides not matched to a gene: 6. The CDR3 totals 15 residues. The CDR3 loop is CASSWDRALTGELFF. In nucleotides, the CDR3 is TGTGCCAGCAGTTGGGACAGGGCTCTAACCGGGGAGCTGTTTTTT.

This clonotype has just one count. The genes are TRBV10-3 and TRBJ1-1, with no clear D. The CDR3 is made up of 11 amino acids. Germline assignment: CDR1 ENHRY and CDR2 SYGVKD. The ends were cut back, 6 bases at V and 7 bases at J, with 9 bases in the middle. CDR3 in DNA: TGTGCCATCAGGTCTGTGGATGAAGCTTTCTTT. It is translated as CAIRSVDEAFF.

This clonotype was counted only a few times. The chain employs TRBV15 and TRBJ1-4; tentative D call: TRBD1 (5 bases). CDR3 length: 14 residues. Germline-derived CDR1 and CDR2 are LNHNV and YYDKDF (reference sequence). V lost 1 base to trimming and J lost 5 bases, with 8 bases between them. This chain's CDR3 is CATSRAGVNEKLFF. As DNA, the CDR3 is TGTGCCACCAGCAGAGCGGGGGTGAATGAAAAACTGTTTTTT. The full variable domain, rest sourced from reference TRBV15 and TRBJ1-4, is DAMVIQNPRYQVTQFGKPVTLSCSQTLNHNVMYWYQQKSSQAPKLLFHYYDKDFNNEADTPDNFQSRRPNTSFCFLDIRSPGLGDTAMYLCATSRAGVNEKLFFGSGTQLSVL.

This clonotype was detected ten times or more. The chain recombines TRBV7-9 with TRBJ2-1, with 12 bases matching TRBD2. After removal of 6 bases from V and 6 bases from J, the junction contained 3 bases not matched to a gene. CDR1 is SEHNR, CDR2 FQNEAQ, per germline (reference sequence). This CDR3 spans 14 amino acids. The DNA of the CDR3 is TGTGCCAGCAGTTGGACTAGCGGGACCAATGAGCAGTTCTTC. It specifies CASSWTSGTNEQFF.

In this sample, this clonotype is large. The genes are TRBV29-1 and TRBJ1-1; D is unclear. Trimming pared 6 bases from V and 4 bases from J, leaving 12 bases between. Germline CDR1 SQVTM, CDR2 ANQGSEA. This CDR3 comprises 12 residues. This CDR3 is CSVSTVVTEAFF. The CDR3 DNA follows: TGCAGCGTGAGTACGGTGGTCACTGAAGCTTTCTTT.

The chain recombines TRBV18 with TRBJ1-5, with TRBD1 identical over 9 bases. The CDR3 length is 15 residues. The germline gives CDR1 KGHSH, CDR2 LQKENI. V lost 3 bases, J lost 11 bases, and 11 bases stayed unmatched. CDR3 sequence reads: CASSPNTGGEGTQHF. CDR3 DNA sequence: TGTGCCAGCTCACCCAACACAGGGGGCGAGGGGACCCAGCATTTT.

By its share, this clonotype is medium-sized (0.01 to 0.1%). J is TRBJ2-7 and V is TRBV9; TRBD2 agrees at 8 bases. V shed 4 bases and J 6 bases; nucleotides not matched to a gene: 12. Germline values: CDR1 SGDLS, CDR2 YYNGEE. The CDR3 has 15 amino acids. DNA of the CDR3: TGTGCCAGCAGCCCCCGGGGGACTAGTTTCGGCGAGCAGTACTTC. Its protein is CASSPRGTSFGEQYF.

By share, this clonotype counts as medium-sized. The chain carries TRBV6-1 and TRBJ1-2, with D tentatively TRBD1 (5 bases). This CDR3 region has 13 residues. V was pared by 7 bases and J by 6 bases, with 15 bases between. Germline assignment: CDR1 MNHNS and CDR2 SASEGT. The CDR3 coding sequence is TGTGCCAGCACCCCTCAGCCGGGGCATGGCTACACCTTC. Protein sequence: CASTPQPGHGYTF.

This clonotype was detected only a few times. The J gene is TRBJ1-4, the V gene TRBV7-9; 7 nucleotides align to TRBD1. Germline assignment: CDR1 SEHNR and CDR2 FQNEAQ (reference sequence). V was pared by 5 bases and J by 1 base, with 7 bases of the junction left unmatched. The CDR3 is made up of 16 amino acids. The CDR3 spells CASSRLGTVTNEKLFF. In DNA form, the CDR3 reads TGTGCCAGCAGCCGGCTCGGGACAGTAACTAATGAAAAACTGTTTTTT.

The table lists this clonotype with many counts. This chain connects TRBV20-1 to TRBJ2-7; 7 bases agree with TRBD2. CDR3 length: 15 amino acids. The germline CDR1 and CDR2 sequences are DFQATT and SNEGSKA (reference sequence). V lost 0 bases to trimming and J lost 2 bases; unmatched junction nucleotides: 7. CDR3 in amino acids: CSARDQASGAYEQYF. CDR3 DNA sequence: TGCAGTGCTAGAGATCAGGCTAGCGGAGCCTACGAGCAGTACTTC.

This clonotype was seen many times. This chain connects TRBV3-1 to TRBJ2-3; D might be TRBD1 or TRBD2, each matching 5 bases. V was trimmed by 4 bases and J by 4 bases, leaving 15 bases between them. This CDR3 spans 15 amino acids. In germline, CDR1 is LGHDT, CDR2 YNNKEL (reference sequence). The CDR3 region is CASSLGRSGADTQYF. CDR3 nucleotide sequence: TGTGCCAGCAGCCTGGGACGTTCCGGGGCAGATACGCAGTATTTT.

By share of the sample, this clonotype is medium-sized (0.01 to 0.1%). V is TRBV30 and J is TRBJ1-1; 7 bases are shared with TRBD1. This CDR3 is built from 16 residues. Looked up from germline, CDR1 is GTSNPN and CDR2 is SVGIG (reference sequence). Germline trimming cut 1 base from V and 0 bases from J; bases unmatched to any gene: 8. CDR3 DNA sequence: TGTGCCTGGAGTGGGGGGGGGACAGCTATGAACACTGAAGCTTTCTTT. Its protein product is CAWSGGGTAMNTEAFF.

By share, this clonotype counts as medium-sized. The V call is TRBV19, the J call TRBJ2-5; tentative D call: TRBD1 (5 bases). CDR1 is LNHDA and CDR2 is SQIVND in the germline V gene (reference sequence). Trimming shortened V by 5 bases and J by 1 base, and 14 bases separated the two germline ends. The CDR3 is 15 amino acids. CDR3 sequence (DNA): TGTGCCAGTAGTGACAGCGAAAAACCCCAAGAGACCCAGTACTTC. Translation: CASSDSEKPQETQYF. Supplemented by reference TRBV19 and TRBJ2-5, the full variable domain reads DGGITQSPKYLFRKEGQNVTLSCEQNLNHDAMYWYRQDPGQGLRLIYYSQIVNDFQKGDIAEGYSVSREKKESFPLTVTSAQKNPTAFYLCASSDSEKPQETQYFGPGTRLLVL.

This sequence joins TRBV20-1 and TRBJ2-2, with D perhaps TRBD1 or TRBD2 (5 bases each). The germline gives CDR1 DFQATT, CDR2 SNEGSKA (reference sequence). V was trimmed by 6 bases and J by 1 base, leaving 12 bases between them. The CDR3 has 14 residues. CDR3 coding DNA: TGCAGTGCCCAGGGACGGAAGAACACCGGGGAGCTGTTTTTT. Translation: CSAQGRKNTGELFF.

About this clonotype itself: A much larger clone lies a single base off, so this may be a read error. The chain couples TRBV5-1 to TRBJ2-7; TRBD1 aligns across 7 bases. J gave up 5 bases and V 4 bases, and 9 bases lay outside the gene matches. Per the germline V gene, CDR1 is SGHRS and CDR2 is YFSETQ. CDR3 length equals 14 residues. The CDR3 region is CASSQDRKFNEQYF. The DNA of the CDR3 is TGCGCCAGCAGCCAGGACAGGAAGTTCAACGAGCAGTACTTC. The variable domain in full, completed from reference TRBV5-1 and TRBJ2-7, reads KAGVTQTPRYLIKTRGQQVTLSCSPISGHRSVSWYQQTPGQGLQFLFEYFSETQRNKGNFPGRFSGRQFSNSRSEMNVSTLELGDSALYLCASSQDRKFNEQYFGPGTRLTVT.

By frequency in the sample, this clonotype is medium-sized. The V and J genes are TRBV25-1 and TRBJ1-1; D is possibly TRBD1 (5 bases). Germline CDR1 and CDR2: MGHDK and SYGVNS. Trimming cost V 1 base and J 0 bases, with 9 bases left between them. This CDR3 is built from 15 residues. This CDR3 is CASSEWGRMNTEAFF. The DNA of the CDR3 is TGTGCCAGCAGTGAATGGGGCAGGATGAACACTGAAGCTTTCTTT.

This clonotype is labeled as medium-sized. This rearrangement joins TRBV28 to TRBJ1-1, with a weak D call TRBD1 (5 bases). Germline V lookup: CDR1 MDHEN, CDR2 SYDVKM. Trimming took off 7 bases at V and 1 base at J, with 13 bases between the two ends. This CDR3 region has 14 residues. Here the CDR3 reads CASTLGTSNTEAFF. The CDR3, as DNA: TGTGCCAGCACCCTTGGGACTTCGAACACTGAAGCTTTCTTT.

This clonotype has at least ten counts. This chain connects TRBV7-9 to TRBJ2-1, with 7 bases aligning to TRBD2. The CDR3 has 13 amino acids. J was trimmed by 8 bases and V by 6 bases; bases with no gene match: 7. Germline CDR1 and CDR2: SEHNR and FQNEAQ (reference sequence). The CDR3 sequence: CASSLTLADEQFF. The CDR3 DNA follows: TGTGCCAGCAGTTTGACCCTAGCGGATGAGCAGTTCTTC. The full variable domain, rest sourced from reference TRBV7-9 and TRBJ2-1, is DTGVSQNPRHKITKRGQNVTFRCDPISEHNRLYWYRQTLGQGPEFLTYFQNEAQLEKSRLLSDRFSAERPKGSFSTLEIQRTEQGDSAMYLCASSLTLADEQFFGPGTRLTVL.

This clonotype is deemed large. The J gene is TRBJ2-2, the V gene TRBV7-8, with TRBD2 matching over 12 bases. Germline-derived CDR1 and CDR2 are SGHVS and FQNEAQ. The CDR3 is 16 residues long. V trimming: 4 bases; J trimming: 2 bases; junction bases outside the gene matches: 2. The CDR3 region has the DNA TGTGCCAGCAGCTCGACTAGCGGGAGTAACACCGGGGAGCTGTTTTTT. Translating gives CASSSTSGSNTGELFF.

Within the sample, this clonotype is medium-sized. The chain links TRBV12-3 or TRBV12-4 to TRBJ2-7; 9 bases map to TRBD1. The CDR3 spans 13 residues. With 5 bases clipped from V and 6 bases from J, the junction kept 5 bases outside the gene matches. This CDR3 is CASSVTGGGEQYF. Written as DNA, the CDR3 is TGTGCCAGCAGTGTTACAGGGGGCGGCGAGCAGTACTTC.

This clonotype showed up many times. The genes are TRBV6-6 and TRBJ1-5, with TRBD1 identical over 9 bases. The J segment lost 3 bases and the V segment lost 6 bases, leaving 12 bases of the junction unmatched. CDR1 is MNHNY and CDR2 is SVGAGI in the germline V gene (reference sequence). The CDR3 extends over 17 amino acids. The chain's CDR3 is CASRTGTGRLNNQPQHF. In nucleotides, the CDR3 is TGTGCCAGCAGGACCGGGACAGGGAGATTGAACAATCAGCCCCAGCATTTT.

By share of the sample, this clonotype is medium-sized (0.01 to 0.1%). This sequence joins TRBV20-1 and TRBJ1-1; no reliable D call. This CDR3 contains 14 residues. V was shortened by 5 bases and J by 5 bases, with 18 bases between the two germline ends. CDR1 is DFQATT and CDR2 is SNEGSKA in the germline V gene (reference sequence). In DNA, the CDR3 is TGCAGTGCTCGAGGGCAGTGGCGTACGACTGAAGCTTTCTTT. As protein: CSARGQWRTTEAFF.

This clonotype is labeled as medium-sized. The chain couples TRBV7-9 to TRBJ1-4; D unclear. V shed 5 bases and J shed 7 bases, with 11 bases lying between them. Germline values: CDR1 SEHNR, CDR2 FQNEAQ (reference sequence). This CDR3 has 13 residues. The CDR3 reads CASSRPSPEKLFF. The CDR3 DNA sequence: TGTGCCAGCAGCCGCCCTAGCCCTGAAAAACTGTTTTTT.

This clonotype is categorized as medium-sized. The rearrangement uses TRBV11-3 and TRBJ2-1; no clear D. This CDR3 comprises 12 residues. Trimming stripped 5 bases from V and 9 bases from J, with 11 bases between. Germline V gene data show CDR1 as SGHNT and CDR2 as YENEEA. The CDR3 protein is CASSLTLAEQFF. In DNA, the CDR3 is TGTGCCAGCAGCCTCACGCTGGCTGAGCAGTTCTTC.

At least ten counts were recorded for this clonotype. The genes are TRBV7-8 and TRBJ1-1; D possibly corresponds to TRBD1 (6 bases). V dropped 1 base and J dropped 9 bases, with 12 bases sitting between them. The CDR3 has 13 residues. CDR1 SGHVS and CDR2 FQNEAQ come from the germline V gene. In nucleotides, the CDR3 is TGTGCCAGCAGCTTAGGTGTTGGGACAAAAGCTTTCTTT. Protein sequence: CASSLGVGTKAFF.

This clonotype was counted at least ten times. The rearrangement joins TRBV20-1 to TRBJ2-2; D is unresolved. V lost 4 bases and J lost 6, with 6 bases in between. Looked up from germline, CDR1 is DFQATT and CDR2 is SNEGSKA (reference sequence). The CDR3 totals 11 residues. CDR3 nucleotide sequence: TGCAGTGCTACGGACGCCGGGGAGCTGTTTTTT. It codes for CSATDAGELFF.

This clonotype is labeled medium-sized. This chain joins TRBV2 and TRBJ2-3; 13 nucleotides match TRBD2. The CDR3 extends over 15 amino acids. Germline-derived CDR1 and CDR2 are SNHLY and FYNNEI. V lost 5 bases, J lost 4 bases, and 3 bases stayed unmatched. The CDR3 reads CASSWTSGSSDTQYF. For the CDR3, the DNA is TGTGCCAGCAGTTGGACTAGCGGGAGCTCAGATACGCAGTATTTT.